The 17 T cell receptor beta chains below were found in one sample sequenced in a study of T cell responses to AZD1222 COVID-19 vaccine (dated by TCRdb to about 2021). The label giving this sample's time point can be read as: baseline before first vaccination. The library was made by the immunoSEQ multiplex PCR assay. In TCRdb, the immuneACCESS table is reduced to in-frame sequences with V and J assigned. These tables do not hold every clone; where another copy was compared, an unresolved V gene accounts for under half, and the others remain unexplained. In all, the sample holds approximately 150,000 clones, and roughly 92% of those were seen once. Of the sample, 1.1% to 1.5% falls within the top ten clones. The sequencing here drew on peripheral blood, taken on day 0 of AZD1222 vaccination. All receptors come from an adult in good health.

The chain joins TRBV7-8 to TRBJ1-1; D gene uncertain. The CDR3 is 14 amino acids. V was trimmed by 4 bases and J by 1 base, leaving 10 bases between them. Germline CDR1 and CDR2: SGHVS and FQNEAQ. This CDR3 reads CASSSNPGNTEAFF. CDR3 in DNA: TGTGCCAGCAGCTCCAACCCAGGGAACACTGAAGCTTTCTTT.

V usage is TRBV9 and J usage is TRBJ2-1, with a tentative D call TRBD2 (6 bases). This CDR3 is 15 amino acids long. Trimming left V 0 bases short and J 3 bases short, with 10 bases between. Germline CDR1 is SGDLS and CDR2 is YYNGEE. Here the CDR3 DNA reads TGTGCCAGCAGCGTAGAGGATAGCGGCTACAATGAGCAGTTCTTC. Residues: CASSVEDSGYNEQFF.

About this clone itself: Other nucleotide sequences in the sample specify the same CDR3. The chain carries TRBV18 and TRBJ1-1; D remains unclear. The CDR3 is 13 amino acids. Deletions cut 3 bases from V and 0 bases from J, with 5 bases between. Per germline, CDR1 KGHSH and CDR2 LQKENI. The CDR3: CASSPGLNTEAFF. CDR3 nucleotides: TGTGCCAGCTCACCGGGTTTGAACACTGAAGCTTTCTTT.

V usage is TRBV16 and J usage is TRBJ1-1; perhaps TRBD1 as D (5 bases). V was pared by 4 bases and J by 3 bases, with 9 bases between. CDR3 length equals 13 residues. CDR1 KGHSY and CDR2 FQNENV come from the germline V gene. For the CDR3, the DNA is TGTGCCAGCAGCCCACCGGGGGACACTGAAGCTTTCTTT. Residues: CASSPPGDTEAFF.

In its sample, this clone was seen once. The gene calls are TRBV6-2 or TRBV6-3 and TRBJ1-2, with TRBD1 as a possible D gene (5 bases). The V end lost 4 bases, the J end lost 3 bases, and 12 bases lay between the germline ends. Per germline, CDR1 MNHEY and CDR2 SVGEGT. The CDR3 spans 14 residues. CDR3 amino acids: CASSSRGLYYGYTF. The CDR3 bases are TGTGCCAGCAGTTCCCGGGGACTGTACTATGGCTACACCTTC.

This rearrangement joins TRBV28 to TRBJ2-1; 14 nucleotides match TRBD2. CDR3 length: 16 residues. Germline V gene lookup returns CDR1 MDHEN and CDR2 SYDVKM. J was trimmed by 12 bases and V by 6 bases; bases with no gene match: 13. The CDR3 region is CASSLPGTSGRGGQFF. The CDR3 DNA follows: TGTGCCAGCAGCCTTCCGGGGACTAGCGGGAGAGGTGGGCAGTTCTTC.

This sequence joins TRBV4-3 and TRBJ2-2; TRBD2 agrees at 8 bases. CDR1 is LGHNA, CDR2 YSLEER, per germline. After removal of 0 bases from V and 2 bases from J, the junction contained 5 bases not matched to a gene. The CDR3 is 17 amino acids. The CDR3 coding sequence is TGCGCCAGCAGCCAAGAATCACTAGCGGTTAACACCGGGGAGCTGTTTTTT. Translated: CASSQESLAVNTGELFF.

The rearrangement links TRBV12-2 to TRBJ2-1; the tabulated D call, TRBD2, remains unverified against the DNA. TRBV12-2 is designated a pseudogene. The CDR3 runs to 18 residues. DNA for the CDR3: TGTGCAAGTCGCTTAGGGGGGACTAGCGGGAGATGCTGGCATGAGCAGTTCTTC. Translation gives CASRLGGTSGRCWHEQFF.

The chain employs TRBV15 and TRBJ1-4; D is ambiguous. The V end lost 0 bases, the J end lost 0 bases, and 8 bases lay between the germline ends. The CDR3 extends over 16 amino acids. Germline V gene sequence: CDR1 LNHNV, CDR2 YYDKDF (reference sequence). The CDR3 region is CATSRDRSATNEKLFF. For the CDR3, the DNA is TGTGCCACCAGCAGAGACAGGTCTGCAACTAATGAAAAACTGTTTTTT.

The rearrangement links TRBV5-1 to TRBJ2-1, with 8 nucleotides matching TRBD2. The V and J ends lost 1 base and 0 bases, in that order; junction bases with no gene match: 18. The CDR3 has 21 residues. In germline, CDR1 is SGHRS, CDR2 YFSETQ. CDR3 in amino acids: CASSLLAPDSPLAGSYNEQFF. CDR3 nucleotides: TGCGCCAGCAGCTTGTTGGCTCCGGACAGTCCCCTAGCGGGCTCCTACAATGAGCAGTTCTTC. Full variable domain (outside the CDR3, taken from reference TRBV5-1 and TRBJ2-1): KAGVTQTPRYLIKTRGQQVTLSCSPISGHRSVSWYQQTPGQGLQFLFEYFSETQRNKGNFPGRFSGRQFSNSRSEMNVSTLELGDSALYLCASSLLAPDSPLAGSYNEQFFGPGTRLTVL.

V usage is TRBV6-5 and J usage is TRBJ2-7, with D uncertain. Germline CDR1 MNHEY, CDR2 SVGAGI. The CDR3 is 13 residues long. Trimming cost V 5 bases and J 6 bases, with 14 bases left between them. This chain's CDR3 is CASSLRRWGEQYF. CDR3 sequence (DNA): TGTGCCAGCAGTCTCCGACGGTGGGGCGAGCAGTACTTC.

The V gene is TRBV25-1, the J gene TRBJ2-1, with TRBD1 as a possible D gene (7 bases). The CDR3 runs to 17 residues. V gave up 7 bases and J gave up 4 bases, with 23 bases separating them. The germline gives CDR1 MGHDK, CDR2 SYGVNS. CDR3 loop: CASKKPGTAGAYNEQFF. CDR3 DNA sequence: TGTGCCAGCAAAAAACCCGGGACAGCGGGTGCTTACAATGAGCAGTTCTTC.

This rearrangement joins TRBV3-1 (or the pseudogene TRBV3-2) to TRBJ1-5; D is perhaps TRBD1 (5 bases). Germline V gene sequence: CDR1 LGHDT, CDR2 YNNKEL (reference sequence). CDR3 size: 15 residues. The V and J ends lost 5 bases and 0 bases respectively, with 11 bases between them. CDR3 residues: CASSAGQYSNQPQHF. Here the CDR3 DNA reads TGTGCCAGCAGCGCGGGGCAGTATAGCAATCAGCCCCAGCATTTT.

The rearrangement links TRBV4-2 to TRBJ2-5; tentative D call: TRBD2 (5 bases). The CDR3 has 13 amino acids. Trimming removed 3 bases from V and 2 bases from J, with 7 bases in between. Germline-derived CDR1 and CDR2 are LGHNA and YNFKEQ. The CDR3 loop reads CASSQDSQETQYF. DNA for the CDR3: TGTGCCAGCAGCCAGGACTCGCAAGAGACCCAGTACTTC.

The gene calls are TRBV5-1 and TRBJ2-5, with D possibly matching TRBD2 (5 bases). The V gene lost 0 bases and the J gene lost 4 bases, with 10 bases spanning the gap. From germline, CDR1 is SGHRS and CDR2 YFSETQ. The length of the CDR3 is 14 residues. The CDR3 nucleotides read TGCGCCAGCAGCTTGGAATCCGGGGTAGAGACCCAGTACTTC. It yields the protein CASSLESGVETQYF.

CDR3 loop: CAWGLAGGPDTQYF. The DNA of the CDR3 is TGTGCCTGGGGACTAGCGGGAGGGCCAGATACGCAGTATTTT. The chain has TRBV30 and TRBJ2-3; TRBD2 matches 15 bases. There are 14 residues in the CDR3. The germline CDR1 and CDR2 sequences are GTSNPN and SVGIG (reference sequence). Unmatched junction bases numbered 1, after V lost 5 bases and J lost 4 bases. Combining the CDR3 with reference TRBV30 and TRBJ2-3 gives the whole variable domain SQTIHQWPATLVQPVGSPLSLECTVEGTSNPNLYWYRQAAGRGLQLLFYSVGIGQISSEVPQNLSASRPQDRQFILSSKKLLLSDSGFYLCAWGLAGGPDTQYFGPGTRLTVL.

This sequence joins TRBV7-2 and TRBJ1-1; D gene ambiguous. This CDR3 contains 17 residues. The germline V gene has CDR1 SGHTA and CDR2 FQGNSA. Between the trimmed V and J ends, which lost 5 bases and 1 base, there was a span of 20 bases. CDR3 amino acids: CASSPTFQATSNTEAFF. The CDR3 DNA reads as TGTGCCAGCAGCCCTACCTTTCAGGCCACCTCGAACACTGAAGCTTTCTTT.